This TCR beta chain was observed in a study of blood T cell repertoires in COVID-19. Measured with immunoSEQ multiplex PCR; TCRdb has only the in-frame clones, and not every one. The sample includes approximately 470,000 clones, about 90% seen only once; the top ten take around 0.64%. Recovery among Cohort 3 donors was established by two negative PCRs, clearance, or symptom resolution. The sequenced sample consisted of PBMCs or T cells enriched from blood (not recorded which). The TCR originated in a woman between 18 and 29 years old who had recovered from COVID-19.

The CDR3 DNA reads TGTGCCACCAGTCAGGGATCCTACAATGAGCAGTTCTTC. Translated: CATSQGSYNEQFF. The chain recombines TRBV24-1 with TRBJ2-1, with TRBD1 as a possible D gene (5 bases). Between the trimmed V and J ends, which lost 6 bases and 1 base, there was a span of 6 bases. Looked up from germline, CDR1 is KGHDR and CDR2 is SFDVKD. This CDR3 has 13 residues.